The 20 T cell receptor beta chains given below trace back to one sample, sequenced in a study of shared T cell receptors in the human thymus. Assay: immunoSEQ multiplex PCR; the TCRdb copy retains only in-frame clones and omits some. The sample consists of under 850,000 clones, roughly 90% of them appearing once. These same data were also listed under a study on human thymus T cells.

The sample was thymocytes. The receptors shown here come from a boy under two years old with a congenital heart defect.

This clone was observed once. This chain connects TRBV5-4 to TRBJ2-7; 12 bases match TRBD2. CDR1 and CDR2 (germline): SGHNT, YYREEE (reference sequence). V shed 1 base, J shed 0 bases, and the junction held 8 bases outside the gene matches. CDR3 length equals 18 residues. CDR3 loop: CASSLRTSGAESSYEQYF. CDR3 bases: TGTGCCAGCAGCTTGAGGACTAGCGGGGCCGAAAGCTCCTACGAGCAGTACTTC.

The chain combines TRBV7-2 with TRBJ1-2; D is undetermined. V was clipped by 4 bases and J by 5 bases, with 11 bases between them. The CDR3 runs 13 residues. Germline assignment: CDR1 SGHTA and CDR2 FQGNSA. The DNA of the CDR3 is TGTGCCAGCAGCTCCCGGGATGCATATGGCTACACCTTC. Translation gives CASSSRDAYGYTF.

This clone appeared once. The chain has TRBV15 and TRBJ1-2, with D possibly matching TRBD1 (5 bases). CDR1 is LNHNV and CDR2 is YYDKDF in the germline V gene (reference sequence). The CDR3 runs 15 residues. Deletions cut 3 bases from V and 4 bases from J, with 15 bases between. The CDR3 DNA reads TGTGCCACCAGCAGCAGGGTCCCTCCTCTCTATGGCTACACCTTC. Its translation is CATSSRVPPLYGYTF.

The rearrangement links TRBV7-2 to TRBJ1-2, with D possibly matching TRBD1 (6 bases). Germline loops: CDR1 SGHTA, CDR2 FQGNSA. Trimming shortened V by 3 bases and J by 5 bases, and 19 bases separated the two germline ends. CDR3 length: 16 residues. CDR3 sequence (DNA): TGTGCCAGCAGCTTTCGGGGGGGCCGCAGCATATATGGCTACACCTTC. Residues: CASSFRGGRSIYGYTF.

The chain joins TRBV15 to TRBJ2-5; TRBD2 aligns across 14 bases. CDR1 is LNHNV, CDR2 YYDKDF, per germline (reference sequence). With 9 bases clipped from V and 2 bases from J, the junction kept 2 bases outside the gene matches. CDR3 length equals 14 residues. The CDR3 here is CATTSGRGQETQYF. Written as DNA, the CDR3 is TGTGCCACGACTAGCGGGAGGGGGCAAGAGACCCAGTACTTC.

The chain couples TRBV6-5 to TRBJ1-2, with 10 bases lining up with TRBD1. V was clipped by 6 bases and J by 5 bases; unmatched bases: 6. The germline gives CDR1 MNHEY, CDR2 SVGAGI. This CDR3 contains 14 residues. CDR3 coding DNA: TGTGCCAGCAGACGACAGGGGGCAGGGTATGGCTACACCTTC. Protein: CASRRQGAGYGYTF.

V usage is TRBV18 and J usage is TRBJ2-1, with D perhaps TRBD2 (6 bases). In germline, CDR1 is KGHSH, CDR2 LQKENI. V was shortened by 0 bases and J by 7 bases, with 10 bases between the two germline ends. The CDR3 contains 14 residues. CDR3 residues: CASSPPGSGNEQFF. For the CDR3, the DNA is TGTGCCAGCTCACCACCCGGGAGCGGTAATGAGCAGTTCTTC.

The chain joins TRBV7-8 to TRBJ2-2, with 8 bases that match TRBD2. The germline V gene encodes CDR1 SGHVS and CDR2 FQNEAQ. CDR3 length equals 17 residues. V lost 2 bases to trimming and J lost 5 bases; unmatched junction nucleotides: 10. Here the CDR3 reads CASSLNPQRERTGELFF. The CDR3 DNA sequence: TGTGCCAGCAGCTTAAACCCCCAGCGGGAGAGGACCGGGGAGCTGTTTTTT.

This sequence joins TRBV7-9 and TRBJ2-2, with TRBD2 matching over 8 bases. V trimming: 5 bases; J trimming: 5 bases; junction bases outside the gene matches: 10. This CDR3 is 16 amino acids long. CDR1 SEHNR and CDR2 FQNEAQ come from the germline V gene (reference sequence). CDR3 DNA: TGTGCCAGCAGCACTTCCCCGGGACTAGAAACCGGGGAGCTGTTTTTT. Its translation is CASSTSPGLETGELFF.

The rearrangement uses TRBV19 and TRBJ1-1; D call uncertain. The germline CDR1 and CDR2 sequences are LNHDA and SQIVND (reference sequence). CDR3 size: 14 residues. Between the trimmed V and J ends, which lost 6 bases and 0 bases, there was a span of 11 bases. The CDR3 loop is CASRSGGLNTEAFF. CDR3 sequence (DNA): TGTGCCAGTAGGTCGGGAGGGTTGAACACTGAAGCTTTCTTT. Looking up the rest from reference TRBV19 and TRBJ1-1 gives the full variable domain: DGGITQSPKYLFRKEGQNVTLSCEQNLNHDAMYWYRQDPGQGLRLIYYSQIVNDFQKGDIAEGYSVSREKKESFPLTVTSAQKNPTAFYLCASRSGGLNTEAFFGQGTRLTVV.

The chain joins TRBV21-1 to TRBJ1-5; the tabulated D call, TRBD1, remains unverified against the DNA. TRBV21-1 is marked as a pseudogene. The CDR3 is made up of 16 amino acids. CDR3: CASSKDYGTVNQPQHF. CDR3 in DNA: TGTGCCAGCAGCAAGGACTACGGGACAGTCAATCAGCCCCAGCATTTT.

This clone was picked up one time. The chain joins TRBV11-2 to TRBJ2-7; 8 bases align to TRBD2. V trimming: 2 bases; J trimming: 0 bases; junction bases outside the gene matches: 6. The CDR3 covers 16 residues. Germline CDR1 is SGHAT and CDR2 is FQNNGV. CDR3: CASSLQGLERSYEQYF. CDR3 nucleotides: TGTGCCAGCAGCTTACAGGGACTAGAGCGCTCCTACGAGCAGTACTTC.

This clone was counted between two and nine times. This chain uses TRBV27 with TRBJ2-5; 7 nucleotides align to TRBD1. The V segment lost 5 bases and the J segment 2 bases; nucleotides outside the gene matches: 14. This CDR3 spans 17 amino acids. Per the germline V gene, CDR1 is MNHEY and CDR2 is SMNVEV (reference sequence). The CDR3 DNA follows: TGTGCCAGCAGTCCACACCCACCGGGACAGCCTCAAGAGACCCAGTACTTC. Its protein is CASSPHPPGQPQETQYF.

With regard to this clone: Germline is not matched at one junction end, which may reflect a read error. The J gene is TRBJ2-1, the V gene TRBV15; D perhaps matches TRBD2 (5 bases). The CDR3 length is 13 residues. CDR1 is LNHNV, CDR2 YYDKDF, per germline (reference sequence). CDR3 residues: CAASERSNNEQFF. The CDR3 DNA sequence: TGTGCCGCCAGCGAGCGGAGCAACAATGAGCAGTTCTTC.

The V call is TRBV4-3, the J call TRBJ2-7; TRBD1 agrees at 8 bases. The germline V gene encodes CDR1 LGHNA and CDR2 YSLEER. CDR3 size: 17 residues. V shed 0 bases, J shed 3 bases, and the junction held 10 bases outside the gene matches. CDR3 in amino acids: CASSQELRTGSFYEQYF. The CDR3 DNA reads TGCGCCAGCAGCCAAGAATTAAGGACAGGGTCATTCTACGAGCAGTACTTC.

This rearrangement joins TRBV5-4 to TRBJ1-2; 10 bases agree with TRBD1. Germline lookup yields CDR1 SGHNT and CDR2 YYREEE (reference sequence). This CDR3 has 18 amino acids. With 6 bases clipped from V and 6 bases from J, the junction kept 20 bases outside the gene matches. CDR3 loop: CASTKPTGTGAVGNGYTF. The CDR3 nucleotides read TGTGCCAGCACCAAACCAACCGGGACAGGGGCGGTTGGAAATGGCTACACCTTC.

The V gene is TRBV25-1, the J gene TRBJ2-5; 8 bases agree with TRBD1. The CDR3 has 16 amino acids. V lost 6 bases to trimming and J lost 4 bases; unmatched junction nucleotides: 13. Germline V gene sequence: CDR1 MGHDK, CDR2 SYGVNS. In DNA form, the CDR3 reads TGTGCCAGCAGCTCTAAGGGCAGGGGGCGGGGAGAGACCCAGTACTTC. Residues: CASSSKGRGRGETQYF.

The gene calls are TRBV27 and TRBJ2-1; 9 bases line up with TRBD2. Germline V gene lookup returns CDR1 MNHEY and CDR2 SMNVEV (reference sequence). The CDR3 is 16 amino acids. Losses at the gene ends were 5 bases for V and 9 bases for J; bases not matched to a gene: 14. The CDR3 loop reads CASSPCLLAGRCEQFF. The CDR3 DNA follows: TGTGCCAGCAGTCCCTGTCTCCTAGCGGGAAGGTGTGAGCAGTTCTTC.

There are a few counts of this clone. The CDR3 DNA reads TGTGCCAGCAGCTTAGAGAGCCTCCTTGACAATGAGCAGTTCTTC. It translates to CASSLESLLDNEQFF. V usage is TRBV11-2 and J usage is TRBJ2-1; D gene uncertain. CDR1 is SGHAT and CDR2 is FQNNGV in the germline V gene. CDR3 length: 15 amino acids. Trimming left V 0 bases short and J 5 bases short, with 11 bases between.

This chain uses TRBV5-4 with TRBJ2-5; the D is unclear. Trimming took off 4 bases at V and 7 bases at J, with 14 bases between the two ends. The CDR3 covers 13 residues. From germline, CDR1 is SGHNT and CDR2 YYREEE (reference sequence). CDR3 protein: CASSPDLAGTQYF. The CDR3 nucleotides read TGTGCCAGCAGCCCCGACTTGGCTGGGACCCAGTACTTC.